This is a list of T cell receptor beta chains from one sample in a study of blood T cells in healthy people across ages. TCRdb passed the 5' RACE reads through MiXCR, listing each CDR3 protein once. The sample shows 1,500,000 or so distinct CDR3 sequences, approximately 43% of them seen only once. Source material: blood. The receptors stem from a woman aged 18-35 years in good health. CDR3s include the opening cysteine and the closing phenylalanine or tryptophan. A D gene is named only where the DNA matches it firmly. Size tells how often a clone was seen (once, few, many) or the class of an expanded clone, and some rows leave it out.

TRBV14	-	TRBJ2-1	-	CASSHYGNSNEQFF	TGTGCCAGCAGCCATTACGGGAACAGCAATGAGCAGTTCTTC
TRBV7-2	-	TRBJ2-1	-	CASSWVGGLYNEQFF	TGTGCCAGCAGCTGGGTCGGGGGGCTATACAATGAGCAGTTCTTC
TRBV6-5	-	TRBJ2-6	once	CVSNSGANVLTF	TGTGTCAGCAATTCTGGGGCCAACGTCCTGACTTTC
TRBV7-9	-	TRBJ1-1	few	CASRGPSNTEAFF	TGTGCCAGCAGGGGGCCGAGTAACACTGAAGCTTTCTTT
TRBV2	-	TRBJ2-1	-	CASRRLKGRYNEQFF	TGTGCCAGCAGGCGGCTTAAGGGTCGCTACAATGAGCAGTTCTTC
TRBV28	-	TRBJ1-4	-	CASGSPGLEKLFF	TGTGCCAGCGGCTCCCCGGGGCTTGAAAAACTGTTTTTT
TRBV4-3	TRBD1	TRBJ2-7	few	CASSQESGGYEQYF	TGCGCCAGCAGCCAAGAATCAGGGGGCTACGAGCAGTACTTC
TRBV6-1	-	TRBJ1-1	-	CASKRGTNTEAFF	TGTGCCAGCAAACGAGGGACGAACACTGAAGCTTTCTTT
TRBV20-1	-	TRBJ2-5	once	CSATIPSQETQYF	TGCAGTGCTACTATCCCAAGTCAAGAGACCCAGTACTTC
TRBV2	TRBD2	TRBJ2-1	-	CASSDPGTSGRAVEQFF	TGTGCCAGCAGTGATCCCGGGACTAGCGGGAGGGCGGTTGAGCAGTTCTTC
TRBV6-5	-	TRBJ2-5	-	CASSKTGIEQYF	TGTGCCAGCAGTAAAACAGGGATAGAGCAGTACTTC